This is a list of T cell receptor beta chains from one sample in a study of CD8+ T cells in alopecia areata. TCRdb keeps only in-frame clones here, not all; method: immunoSEQ multiplex PCR. Found here are 120,000 to 150,000 clones, about four fifths of them singletons; the top ten hold roughly 25%. Sequencing was performed on CD8+ T cells sorted from blood, taken at week 4, from a patient treated with tofacitinib. The receptors originated from a human donor with alopecia areata. Each CDR3 is given with its conserved first and last residue. A D gene is named only where the DNA matches it firmly. Only part of the rows carry a size: once, few, many, or a class if the clone is expanded.

TRBD1	.	16	TRBV6-6	TRBJ2-5	TGTGCCAGCAGCTACCTGACAGGGGGAGTAGGGGAGACCCAGTACTTC	CASSYLTGGVGETQYF
.	once	14	TRBV7-7	TRBJ1-6	TGTGCTAGCAGCCCCGGGGGCAGCGAGTCACCCCTCCACTTT	CASSPGGSESPLHF
.	.	14	TRBV7-2	TRBJ2-5	TGTGCCAGCAGCTTACCGCTAAGGGAAGAGACCCAGTACTTC	CASSLPLREETQYF
TRBD1	.	15	TRBV19	TRBJ1-5	TGTGCCAGTAGCTGGGGGACAGATGGCAATCAGCCCCAGCATTTT	CASSWGTDGNQPQHF
TRBD2	.	15	TRBV18	TRBJ2-3	TGTGCCAGCTCCCTCTATGGGGGGGACACAGATACGCAGTATTTT	CASSLYGGDTDTQYF
.	few	15	TRBV5-6	TRBJ2-3	TGTGCCAGCAGCTTGGCTGGGGCAGCCACAGATACGCAGTATTTT	CASSLAGAATDTQYF
.	.	16	TRBV7-8	TRBJ1-5	TGTGCCAGCAGCTTATTCGGGGGGGACGGAGGTCAGCCCCAGCATTTT	CASSLFGGDGGQPQHF
.	once	13	TRBV7-9	TRBJ2-5	TGTGCCAGCAGCTCCCCGGGCCAAGAGACCCAGTACTTC	CASSSPGQETQYF
.	.	12	TRBV27	TRBJ2-1	TGTGCCAGCAGTTTAAGGGGCAATGAGCAGTTCTTC	CASSLRGNEQFF
.	.	13	TRBV6-6	TRBJ1-1	TGTGCCAGCAGTACCGACAGGTTCGCTGAAGCTTTCTTT	CASSTDRFAEAFF
TRBD1	.	16	TRBV4-3	TRBJ2-2	TGCGCCAGCAGCCAAGGAGGGGACAGGAACACCGGGGAGCTGTTTTTT	CASSQGGDRNTGELFF
.	.	12	TRBV30	TRBJ2-7	TGTGCCTGGAGTCCAAGCTCCTACGAGCAGTACTTC	CAWSPSSYEQYF
TRBD1	.	15	TRBV4-2	TRBJ2-3	TGTGCCAGCAGCCCAGGGACAGGGAGCACAGATACGCAGTATTTT	CASSPGTGSTDTQYF
.	.	16	TRBV5-1	TRBJ2-1	TGCGCCAGCAGCCCGGACGTCTCCCAATTCGGCGATGAGCAGTTCTTC	CASSPDVSQFGDEQFF
.	.	15	TRBV7-8	TRBJ2-5	TGTGCCAGCAGCAAATACACAGAGCTGGAAGAGACCCAGTACTTC	CASSKYTELEETQYF
.	.	13	TRBV30	TRBJ2-1	TGTGCCTGGAAAGACGGGATTGGGAATGAGCAGTTCTTC	CAWKDGIGNEQFF
TRBD1	.	16	TRBV5-4	TRBJ2-1	TGTGCCAGCAGCGTGTCCGGGACAGGGGTATACAATGAGCAGTTCTTC	CASSVSGTGVYNEQFF
.	.	14	TRBV19	TRBJ2-7	TGTGCCAGTAGTATCTGGGACCGCAGCTACGAGCAGTACTTC	CASSIWDRSYEQYF
.	.	14	TRBV30	TRBJ2-2	TGTGCCTGGAGTGTCCTAGAGAACACCGGGGAGCTGTTTTTT	CAWSVLENTGELFF
.	once	15	TRBV6-1	TRBJ1-2	TGTGCCAGCAGTGAAGCAGTGGCCAGCATCTATGGCTACACCTTC	CASSEAVASIYGYTF
.	once	15	TRBV19	TRBJ1-5	TGTGCCAGTAGTATCGAGGGGCGCAGTTATCAGCCCCAGCATTTT	CASSIEGRSYQPQHF
.	.	14	TRBV27	TRBJ2-1	TGTGCCAGCAGTTTTGAGAGCTCCTACAATGAGCAGTTCTTC	CASSFESSYNEQFF
.	.	12	TRBV5-6	TRBJ2-7	TGTGCCAGCAGCACAGGGACCTACGAGCAGTACTTC	CASSTGTYEQYF
TRBD2	.	15	TRBV15	TRBJ2-1	TGTGCCACCAGCAGAGTCTTGGGTTCGGGAGGCGAGCAGTTCTTC	CATSRVLGSGGEQFF
TRBD1	.	15	TRBV5-5	TRBJ2-5	TGTGCCAGCTCCGGGACAGGGGCCGGAGGGGAGACCCAGTACTTC	CASSGTGAGGETQYF
.	.	13	TRBV29-1	TRBJ2-1	TGCAGCGCCGAGATGAGCTCCTACAATGAGCAGTTCTTC	CSAEMSSYNEQFF
TRBD2	once	16	TRBV7-2	TRBJ2-3	TGTGCCAGCAGCTCCCGACTAGCGGGAGTCACAGATACGCAGTATTTT	CASSSRLAGVTDTQYF
TRBD2	.	14	TRBV27	TRBJ2-3	TGTGCCAGCAGTTTAATCGGGGGGTCCGATACGCAGTATTTT	CASSLIGGSDTQYF
.	.	13	TRBV19	TRBJ2-3	TGTGCCAGTAGTTTATACAGCACAGATACGCAGTATTTT	CASSLYSTDTQYF
.	once	13	TRBV11-2	TRBJ2-7	TGTGCCAGCCGAGCGGCAGGCAGCTACGAGCAGTACTTC	CASRAAGSYEQYF
.	.	15	TRBV19	TRBJ1-5	TGTGCCAGTAGTATAGGCCGGGGAAACAATCAGCCCCAGCATTTT	CASSIGRGNNQPQHF
TRBD1	medium-sized	15	TRBV2	TRBJ1-4	TGTGCCAGCACCCAGACACAGGGGGCCTATGAAAAACTGTTTTTT	CASTQTQGAYEKLFF
.	.	13	TRBV29-1	TRBJ2-7	TGCAGCGTTGGGGTCGTTGGGGGCTACGAGCAGTACTTC	CSVGVVGGYEQYF
.	.	12	TRBV23-1	TRBJ1-4	TGCGCCAGCCCCAAACCAGATGAAAAACTGTTTTTT	CASPKPDEKLFF
.	few	15	TRBV6-6	TRBJ2-5	TGTGCCATCAGTGAGTCGGGAGAAAACCAAGAGACCCAGTACTTC	CAISESGENQETQYF
TRBD2	.	14	TRBV10-3	TRBJ2-7	TGTGCCATCAGTGAGCCTACTAGCGGTGGCGAGCAGTACTTC	CAISEPTSGGEQYF